The 8 T cell receptor beta chains below were found in one sample sequenced in a study of cytomegalovirus exposure and HLA in healthy donors. Primers for the PCR totalled 60 Vbeta and 13 Jbeta. Clones were sequenced by immunoSEQ multiplex PCR, and TCRdb holds only the in-frame ones, with some missing. The data hold 99,000 or so clones, with around 70% observed a single time. Material: PBMCs. These receptors all come from a man in his thirties or forties in good health and CMV-seronegative.

A few counts support this clone. This chain joins TRBV30 and TRBJ1-1; weak D call: TRBD1 (6 bases). This CDR3 has 11 amino acids. The germline V gene has CDR1 GTSNPN and CDR2 SVGIG (reference sequence). With 3 bases removed from V and 10 bases from J, the gap between germline ends came to 12 bases. The CDR3 spells CAWRDSWGAFF. In nucleotides, the CDR3 is TGTGCCTGGAGGGACAGTTGGGGAGCTTTCTTT.

Only a few counts were recorded for this clone. V and J are TRBV19 and TRBJ2-3; TRBD2 matches at 10 bases. Germline values: CDR1 LNHDA, CDR2 SQIVND (reference sequence). Unmatched junction bases numbered 2, after V lost 6 bases and J lost 11 bases. There are 11 residues in the CDR3. CDR3 nucleotides: TGTGCCAGTAGAGGACTAGCGGTGCAGTATTTT. Amino acid sequence: CASRGLAVQYF.

The V gene is TRBV2, the J gene TRBJ2-1; 9 bases map to TRBD1. V shed 8 bases and J 1 base; nucleotides not matched to a gene: 9. Germline lookup yields CDR1 SNHLY and CDR2 FYNNEI. The CDR3 runs to 16 residues. The CDR3 nucleotides are TGTGCCAGCCTCCGTGGAGGACAGGGGTCCTACAATGAGCAGTTCTTC. As protein: CASLRGGQGSYNEQFF. Full variable domain (outside the CDR3, taken from reference TRBV2 and TRBJ2-1): EPEVTQTPSHQVTQMGQEVILRCVPISNHLYFYWYRQILGQKVEFLVSFYNNEISEKSEIFDDQFSVERPDGSNFTLKIRSTKLEDSAMYFCASLRGGQGSYNEQFFGPGTRLTVL.

This clone was observed a few times. The rearrangement joins TRBV2 to TRBJ2-7; tentative D call: TRBD1 (6 bases). The CDR3 is 15 amino acids. In germline, CDR1 is SNHLY, CDR2 FYNNEI. Deletions cut 6 bases from V and 0 bases from J, with 15 bases between. The CDR3 here is CASRQQGTSSYEQYF. CDR3 coding DNA: TGTGCCAGCAGACAACAGGGCACCTCCTCCTACGAGCAGTACTTC.

V and J are TRBV11-3 and TRBJ2-1; D is perhaps TRBD1 (6 bases). With 5 bases removed from V and 5 bases from J, the gap between germline ends came to 22 bases. This CDR3 contains 17 residues. Looked up from germline, CDR1 is SGHNT and CDR2 is YENEEA. CDR3 amino acids: CASSPRRTAGLNNEQFF. DNA for the CDR3: TGTGCCAGCAGCCCCCGCCGGACAGCCGGATTAAACAATGAGCAGTTCTTC.

The J gene is TRBJ2-1, the V gene TRBV6-5, with 11 bases aligning to TRBD2. Germline V gene lookup returns CDR1 MNHEY and CDR2 SVGAGI. J lost 5 bases, V lost 4 bases, and 1 base had no gene match. The CDR3 is 14 amino acids. This CDR3 reads CASSLAGGHNEQFF. In DNA, the CDR3 is TGTGCCAGCAGTTTAGCGGGAGGGCACAATGAGCAGTTCTTC.

The V gene is TRBV18, the J gene TRBJ2-7; D gene uncertain. From germline, CDR1 is KGHSH and CDR2 LQKENI. The CDR3 extends over 11 amino acids. The ends were cut back, 6 bases at V and 5 bases at J, with 8 bases in the middle. CDR3 residues: CASSHADEQYF. The CDR3 bases are TGTGCCAGCTCCCATGCAGACGAGCAGTACTTC.

This clone was picked up a small number of times. The chain recombines TRBV7-2 with TRBJ1-2; unclear D gene. This CDR3 is built from 16 residues. Germline CDR1 reads SGHTA; CDR2 reads FQGNSA. V was cut by 3 bases and J by 3 bases, with 17 bases left in between. CDR3 residues: CASSFSPALPDYGYTF. Here the CDR3 DNA reads TGTGCCAGCAGCTTTTCGCCAGCGCTACCTGACTATGGCTACACCTTC.